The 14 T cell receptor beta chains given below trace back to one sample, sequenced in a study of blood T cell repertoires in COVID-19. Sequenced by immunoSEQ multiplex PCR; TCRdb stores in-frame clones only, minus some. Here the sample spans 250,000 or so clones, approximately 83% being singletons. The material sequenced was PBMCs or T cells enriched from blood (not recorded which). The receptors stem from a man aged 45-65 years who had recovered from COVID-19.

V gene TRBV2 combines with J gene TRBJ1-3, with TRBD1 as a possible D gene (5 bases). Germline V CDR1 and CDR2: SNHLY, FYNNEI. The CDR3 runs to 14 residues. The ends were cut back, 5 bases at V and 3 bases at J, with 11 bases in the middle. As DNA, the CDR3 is TGTGCCAGCAGTTCGGGGGGACTTGGAAACACCATATATTTT. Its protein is CASSSGGLGNTIYF.

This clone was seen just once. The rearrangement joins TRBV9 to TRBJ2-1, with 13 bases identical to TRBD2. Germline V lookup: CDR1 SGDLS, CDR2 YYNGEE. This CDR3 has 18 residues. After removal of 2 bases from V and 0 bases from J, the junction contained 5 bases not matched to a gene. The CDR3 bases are TGTGCCAGCAGCGTCCGACTAGCGGGAGGAACCTCCTACAATGAGCAGTTCTTC. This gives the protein CASSVRLAGGTSYNEQFF.

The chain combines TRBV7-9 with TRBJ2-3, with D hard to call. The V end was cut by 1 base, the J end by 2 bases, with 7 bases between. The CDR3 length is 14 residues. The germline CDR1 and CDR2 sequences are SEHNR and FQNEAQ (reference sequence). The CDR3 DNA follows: TGTGCCAGCAGCTTAGGGCAGTACACAGATACGCAGTATTTT. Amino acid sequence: CASSLGQYTDTQYF.

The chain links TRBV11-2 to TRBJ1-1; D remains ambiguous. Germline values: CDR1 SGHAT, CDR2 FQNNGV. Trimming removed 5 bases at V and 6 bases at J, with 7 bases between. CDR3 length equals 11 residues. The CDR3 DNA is TGTGCCAGCAGCCCGCGAGCTGAAGCTTTCTTT. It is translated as CASSPRAEAFF.

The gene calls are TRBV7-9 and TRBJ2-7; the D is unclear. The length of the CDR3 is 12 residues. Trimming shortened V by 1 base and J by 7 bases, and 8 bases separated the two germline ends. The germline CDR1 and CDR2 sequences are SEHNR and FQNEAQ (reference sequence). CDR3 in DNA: TGTGCCAGCAGCTTAGGGAGCTTGGAGCAGTACTTC. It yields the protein CASSLGSLEQYF. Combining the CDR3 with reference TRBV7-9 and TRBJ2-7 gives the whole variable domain DTGVSQNPRHKITKRGQNVTFRCDPISEHNRLYWYRQTLGQGPEFLTYFQNEAQLEKSRLLSDRFSAERPKGSFSTLEIQRTEQGDSAMYLCASSLGSLEQYFGPGTRLTVT.

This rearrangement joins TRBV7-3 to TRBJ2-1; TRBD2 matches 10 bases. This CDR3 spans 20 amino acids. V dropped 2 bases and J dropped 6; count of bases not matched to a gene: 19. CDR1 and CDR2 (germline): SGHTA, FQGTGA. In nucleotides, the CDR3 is TGTGCCAGCAGCTTAGGGGGGACTAGCGCCCAAGGTGGGGACTTCAATGAGCAGTTCTTC. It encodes CASSLGGTSAQGGDFNEQFF.

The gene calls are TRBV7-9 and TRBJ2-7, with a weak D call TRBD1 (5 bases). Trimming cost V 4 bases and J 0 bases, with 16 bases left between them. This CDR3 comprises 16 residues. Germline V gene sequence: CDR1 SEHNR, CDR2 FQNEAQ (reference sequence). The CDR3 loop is CASSSQGPLSSYEQYF. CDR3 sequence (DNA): TGTGCCAGCAGCTCCCAGGGTCCATTAAGCTCCTACGAGCAGTACTTC.

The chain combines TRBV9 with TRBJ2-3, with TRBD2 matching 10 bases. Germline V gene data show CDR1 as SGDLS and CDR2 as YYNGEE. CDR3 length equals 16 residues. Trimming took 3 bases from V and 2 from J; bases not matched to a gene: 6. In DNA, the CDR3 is TGTGCCAGCAGCGAGGGACTAGCGCGCCCCACAGATACGCAGTATTTT. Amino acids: CASSEGLARPTDTQYF.

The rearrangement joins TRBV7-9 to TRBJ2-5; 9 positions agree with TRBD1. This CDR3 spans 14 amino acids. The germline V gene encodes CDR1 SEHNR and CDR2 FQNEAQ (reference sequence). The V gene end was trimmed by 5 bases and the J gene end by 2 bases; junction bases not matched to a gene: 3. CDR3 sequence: CASSRGTGQETQYF. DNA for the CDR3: TGTGCCAGCAGCCGCGGGACAGGGCAAGAGACCCAGTACTTC.

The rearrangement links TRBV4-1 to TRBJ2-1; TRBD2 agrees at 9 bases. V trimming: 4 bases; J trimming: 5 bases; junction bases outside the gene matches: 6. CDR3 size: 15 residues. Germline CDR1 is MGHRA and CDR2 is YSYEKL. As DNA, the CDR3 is TGCGCCAGCAGCCGAGCGGGAGGAAGAGACAATGAGCAGTTCTTC. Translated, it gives CASSRAGGRDNEQFF.

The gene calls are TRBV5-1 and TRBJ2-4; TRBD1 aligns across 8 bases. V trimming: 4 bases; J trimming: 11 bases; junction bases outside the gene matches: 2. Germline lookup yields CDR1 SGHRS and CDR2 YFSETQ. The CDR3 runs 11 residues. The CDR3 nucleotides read TGCGCCAGCAGCGGGACAGGCGTTCAGTACTTC. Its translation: CASSGTGVQYF. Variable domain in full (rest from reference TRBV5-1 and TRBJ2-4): KAGVTQTPRYLIKTRGQQVTLSCSPISGHRSVSWYQQTPGQGLQFLFEYFSETQRNKGNFPGRFSGRQFSNSRSEMNVSTLELGDSALYLCASSGTGVQYFGAGTRLSVL.

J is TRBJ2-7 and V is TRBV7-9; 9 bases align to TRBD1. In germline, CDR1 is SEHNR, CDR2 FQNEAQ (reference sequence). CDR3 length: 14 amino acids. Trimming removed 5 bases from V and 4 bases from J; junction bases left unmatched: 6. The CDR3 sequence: CASSTRGQGYEQYF. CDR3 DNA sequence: TGTGCCAGCAGCACCCGAGGACAGGGGTACGAGCAGTACTTC.

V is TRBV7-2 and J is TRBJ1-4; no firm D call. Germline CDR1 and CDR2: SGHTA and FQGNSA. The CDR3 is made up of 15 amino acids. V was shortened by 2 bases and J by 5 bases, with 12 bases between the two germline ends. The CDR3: CASSLFAGKNEKLFF. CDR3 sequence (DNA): TGTGCCAGCAGCTTATTCGCGGGGAAAAATGAAAAACTGTTTTTT. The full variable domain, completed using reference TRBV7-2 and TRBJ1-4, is GAGVSQSPSNKVTEKGKDVELRCDPISGHTALYWYRQSLGQGLEFLIYFQGNSAPDKSGLPSDRFSAERTGGSVSTLTIQRTQQEDSAVYLCASSLFAGKNEKLFFGSGTQLSVL.

The CDR3, as DNA: TGTGCCAGCATGGGACTAGCGGGAGTTACGACCGGGGAGCTGTTTTTT. It encodes CASMGLAGVTTGELFF. V usage is TRBV6-6 and J usage is TRBJ2-2; TRBD2 aligns across 14 bases. The ends lost 7 bases at V and 5 bases at J; junction bases unmatched: 6. CDR3 length equals 16 residues. CDR1 MNHNY and CDR2 SVGAGI come from the germline V gene (reference sequence).